A single sample gave rise to the 10 T cell receptor beta chains below, sequenced in a study of shared clonotypes between healthy human individuals. Measured with immunoSEQ multiplex PCR; TCRdb has only the in-frame clones, and not every one. This sample has hundreds of thousands of clones, with 90% to 95% found just once. Naive-designated CD8 cells lacked CD45RO, were positively enriched for CCR7, and omitted terminally differentiated effector memory CD45RA+ cells. What was sequenced was naive CD8+ T cells sorted from blood. The source is a man aged 25 to 40 in good health.

V gene TRBV11-2 combines with J gene TRBJ2-5; D uncertain. This CDR3 region has 15 residues. V gave up 1 base and J gave up 5 bases, with 14 bases separating them. Germline V gene lookup returns CDR1 SGHAT and CDR2 FQNNGV. The CDR3: CASSLGSLGFETQYF. The CDR3 DNA is TGTGCCAGCAGCTTAGGTTCCCTCGGGTTCGAGACCCAGTACTTC.

CDR3: CASSDGRASSYNEQFF. The CDR3, as DNA: TGCGCCAGCAGTGACGGGCGGGCTAGCTCCTACAATGAGCAGTTCTTC. The V and J genes are TRBV10-1 and TRBJ2-1; a weak D match, TRBD2 (5 bases). In germline, CDR1 is WNHNN, CDR2 SYGVQD (reference sequence). V lost 3 bases to trimming and J lost 0 bases, with 12 bases between them. The CDR3 covers 16 residues.

This clone was seen a few times. This chain links TRBV20-1 with TRBJ1-1, with unresolved D. Germline V gives CDR1 DFQATT, CDR2 SNEGSKA (reference sequence). This CDR3 has 11 residues. V shed 6 bases and J shed 6 bases, with 11 bases lying between them. The CDR3 sequence: CSARGWPEAFF. In nucleotides, the CDR3 is TGCAGTGCGCGGGGTTGGCCTGAAGCTTTCTTT.

The chain couples TRBV27 to TRBJ2-1; D is unclear. Germline V gene data show CDR1 as MNHEY and CDR2 as SMNVEV (reference sequence). The CDR3 spans 15 residues. Trimming cost V 6 bases and J 2 bases, with 14 bases left between them. CDR3 DNA: TGTGCCAGCAGGAATTCGGAGAGGCCCTACAATGAGCAGTTCTTC. This sequence encodes CASRNSERPYNEQFF.

This chain connects TRBV7-9 to TRBJ2-1, with 11 bases lining up with TRBD2. The CDR3 runs 16 residues. Trimming took 3 bases from V and 5 from J; bases not matched to a gene: 6. Germline V CDR1 and CDR2: SEHNR, FQNEAQ (reference sequence). In DNA form, the CDR3 reads TGTGCCAGCAGCTTGGAAGGACTAGCGGGCAACAATGAGCAGTTCTTC. It is translated as CASSLEGLAGNNEQFF.

The V and J genes are TRBV28 and TRBJ2-7; tentatively, D is TRBD1 or TRBD2 (5 bases each). The CDR3 covers 16 residues. Trimming removed 2 bases at V and 0 bases at J, with 14 bases between. Germline values: CDR1 MDHEN, CDR2 SYDVKM. The CDR3 reads CASSLVGTPSSYEQYF. The CDR3 region has the DNA TGTGCCAGCAGTTTAGTGGGGACCCCCAGCTCCTACGAGCAGTACTTC.

The chain joins TRBV12-1 to TRBJ2-7; the listed D gene, TRBD2, was not tested against the DNA. TRBV12-1 is labeled a pseudogene. The CDR3 has 13 residues. In DNA, the CDR3 is TGTGCCAGCAGCTCTCTTCCCCTCTACGAGCAGTACTTC. Translation: CASSSLPLYEQYF.

The chain couples TRBV28 to TRBJ2-7, with unresolved D. The CDR3 totals 13 residues. V lost 4 bases to trimming and J lost 0 bases, with 7 bases between them. CDR1 MDHEN and CDR2 SYDVKM come from the germline V gene. The DNA for the CDR3 is TGTGCCAGCAGTTATAGGGTCTCCTACGAGCAGTACTTC. It is translated as CASSYRVSYEQYF.

As concerns this clone: The sample carries other DNA sequences with the same CDR3. This rearrangement joins TRBV27 to TRBJ2-7, with 12 bases that match TRBD2. CDR1 is MNHEY and CDR2 is SMNVEV in the germline V gene (reference sequence). CDR3 length: 14 amino acids. The trim removed 5 bases at V and 3 bases at J, leaving 2 bases unmatched. The CDR3 sequence is CASSLGLAGYEQYF. The DNA for the CDR3 is TGTGCCAGCAGTCTGGGACTAGCGGGCTACGAGCAGTACTTC.

The rearrangement links TRBV11-2 to TRBJ1-2; the match to TRBD1 covers 7 bases. There are 17 residues in the CDR3. CDR1 is SGHAT, CDR2 FQNNGV, per germline. J was trimmed by 3 bases and V by 5 bases; bases with no gene match: 15. This chain's CDR3 is CASSLTPGQVKYYGYTF. The CDR3 bases are TGTGCCAGCAGCCTTACCCCCGGACAGGTCAAGTACTATGGCTACACCTTC.